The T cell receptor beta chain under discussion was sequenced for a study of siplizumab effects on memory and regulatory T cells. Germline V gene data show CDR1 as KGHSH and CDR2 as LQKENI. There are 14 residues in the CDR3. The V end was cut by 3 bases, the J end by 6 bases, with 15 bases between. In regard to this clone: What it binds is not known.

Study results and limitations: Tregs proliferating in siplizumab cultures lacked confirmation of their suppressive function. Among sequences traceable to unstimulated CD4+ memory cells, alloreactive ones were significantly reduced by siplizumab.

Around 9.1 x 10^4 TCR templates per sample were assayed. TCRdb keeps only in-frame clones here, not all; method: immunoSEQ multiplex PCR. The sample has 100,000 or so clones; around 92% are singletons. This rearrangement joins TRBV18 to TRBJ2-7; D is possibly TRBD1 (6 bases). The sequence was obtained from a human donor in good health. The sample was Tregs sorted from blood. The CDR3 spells CASSPISGHTEQYF. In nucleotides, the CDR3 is TGTGCCAGCTCACCCATATCGGGACACACCGAGCAGTACTTC.